The 13 T cell receptor beta chains reported below all come from one sample, sequenced in a study of radiation and T cells in renal cell carcinoma. Indicated time point: blood 2 weeks post-SBRT. Treatment indicated: 15 Gy SBRT to primary tumor, nephrectomy 4 weeks later. TCRdb's table, derived via immunoSEQ multiplex PCR, lists solely in-frame clones and lacks some. This repertoire shows tens of thousands of clones, about 85% found once; its top ten account for under 40%. This material consisted of blood, taken from a patient whose treatment included radiotherapy and nephrectomy. These receptors all come from a man aged 55 to 70 with renal cell carcinoma.

Comments on this clone: This sample also contains other DNA sequences that code for the same CDR3. The chain employs TRBV7-2 and TRBJ2-1; D is ambiguous. Germline-derived CDR1 and CDR2 are SGHTA and FQGNSA. The CDR3 is 13 amino acids. Trimming removed 1 base at V and 7 bases at J, with 8 bases between. The CDR3 coding sequence is TGTGCCAGCAGCTTAGAGGCGGAGAATGAGCAGTTCTTC. It is translated as CASSLEAENEQFF.

The V and J genes are TRBV29-1 and TRBJ2-7; 10 bases agree with TRBD2. V lost 5 bases to trimming and J lost 4 bases; unmatched junction nucleotides: 11. CDR1 is SQVTM, CDR2 ANQGSEA, per germline. This CDR3 is built from 15 residues. The CDR3 region has the DNA TGCAGCGTTCGATCCCCAGCGGGAGGGCTATACGAGCAGTACTTC. Its translation is CSVRSPAGGLYEQYF.

In this sample, this clone turned up once. The genes are TRBV5-5 and TRBJ1-6; 8 nucleotides match TRBD1. The V gene's germline CDR1 is SGHKS and CDR2 YYEKEE (reference sequence). The CDR3 length is 15 residues. The ends lost 0 bases at V and 9 bases at J; junction bases unmatched: 5. CDR3 residues: CASSLAGTGGSPLHF. CDR3 coding DNA: TGTGCCAGCAGCTTGGCGGGGACAGGTGGTTCACCCCTCCACTTT.

This clone was counted a single time. This rearrangement joins TRBV7-2 to TRBJ1-1, with TRBD1 matching over 8 bases. Germline V gene data show CDR1 as SGHTA and CDR2 as FQGNSA. The CDR3 is made up of 14 amino acids. Losses at the gene ends were 4 bases for V and 5 bases for J; bases not matched to a gene: 6. The DNA of the CDR3 is TGTGCCAGCAGCTCCAGACAGGGGAAAACTGAAGCTTTCTTT. As protein: CASSSRQGKTEAFF.

This rearrangement joins TRBV28 to TRBJ2-1, with D possibly TRBD1 on 5 matching bases. V was clipped by 5 bases and J by 8 bases, with 16 bases between them. Germline lookup yields CDR1 MDHEN and CDR2 SYDVKM. This CDR3 has 14 residues. The CDR3 is CASSPPPGWDEQFF. For the CDR3, the DNA is TGTGCCAGCAGTCCTCCCCCAGGGTGGGATGAGCAGTTCTTC. Filled out from reference TRBV28 and TRBJ2-1, the complete variable domain reads DVKVTQSSRYLVKRTGEKVFLECVQDMDHENMFWYRQDPGLGLRLIYFSYDVKMKEKGDIPEGYSVSREKKERFSLILESASTNQTSMYLCASSPPPGWDEQFFGPGTRLTVL.

This chain joins TRBV5-6 and TRBJ1-2; D is perhaps TRBD1 (5 bases). CDR1 and CDR2 from the germline V gene are SGHDT and YYEEEE. The CDR3 runs 14 residues. Trimming stripped 5 bases from V and 7 bases from J, with 18 bases between. CDR3 nucleotides: TGTGCCAGCAGTGCCTTTGAACAGGATTTTGGCTACACCTTC. Its protein is CASSAFEQDFGYTF.

The V call is TRBV11-2, the J call TRBJ2-7; D gene ambiguous. V lost 3 bases and J 4 bases, leaving 4 bases between the germline ends. The CDR3 runs to 11 residues. Germline V lookup: CDR1 SGHAT, CDR2 FQNNGV. This CDR3 is CASSLWYEQYF. The CDR3 nucleotides are TGTGCCAGCAGCTTGTGGTACGAGCAGTACTTC.

The chain employs TRBV4-3 and TRBJ2-2, with 8 bases fitting TRBD2. This CDR3 is 17 amino acids long. Germline loops: CDR1 LGHNA, CDR2 YSLEER. Trimming took 5 bases from V and 4 from J; bases not matched to a gene: 12. The CDR3: CASSKGLSAGGTGELFF. The CDR3 DNA reads as TGCGCCAGCAGCAAGGGTTTATCGGCGGGAGGCACCGGGGAGCTGTTTTTT.

CDR3 bases: TGTGCCAGCAGTCGCATGCTAGCGGGAGGAAGCTACGAGCAGTACTTC. This encodes CASSRMLAGGSYEQYF. The chain uses TRBV7-2 and TRBJ2-7; 11 nucleotides match TRBD2. Trimming at V came to 6 bases and at J to 3 bases, leaving 10 bases not matched to a gene. This CDR3 region has 16 residues. Germline CDR1 SGHTA, CDR2 FQGNSA. Variable domain in full (rest from reference TRBV7-2 and TRBJ2-7): GAGVSQSPSNKVTEKGKDVELRCDPISGHTALYWYRQSLGQGLEFLIYFQGNSAPDKSGLPSDRFSAERTGGSVSTLTIQRTQQEDSAVYLCASSRMLAGGSYEQYFGPGTRLTVT.

The rearrangement uses TRBV5-5 and TRBJ1-1; no firm D call. The CDR3 covers 10 residues. Looked up from germline, CDR1 is SGHKS and CDR2 is YYEKEE (reference sequence). Trimming stripped 6 bases from V and 2 bases from J, with 2 bases between. CDR3 sequence reads: CASNNTEAFF. In nucleotides, the CDR3 is TGTGCCAGCAATAACACTGAAGCTTTCTTT.

V gene TRBV25-1 combines with J gene TRBJ1-6; D unresolved. Germline assignment: CDR1 MGHDK and CDR2 SYGVNS. Trimming stripped 2 bases from V and 0 bases from J, with 11 bases between. The CDR3 extends over 17 amino acids. In DNA, the CDR3 is TGTGCCAGCAGTGAAAATCGGGCGAGCTCCTATAATTCACCCCTCCACTTT. Its translation: CASSENRASSYNSPLHF.

J is TRBJ2-3 and V is TRBV5-6; TRBD2 aligns across 13 bases. The CDR3 totals 19 residues. With 0 bases clipped from V and 0 bases from J, the junction kept 7 bases outside the gene matches. Germline loops: CDR1 SGHDT, CDR2 YYEEEE. CDR3 protein: CASSLAGLAGEGSTDTQYF. DNA of the CDR3: TGTGCCAGCAGCTTGGCAGGACTAGCGGGAGAAGGGAGCACAGATACGCAGTATTTT.

The V and J genes are TRBV12-5 and TRBJ2-3; D possibly uses TRBD1 or TRBD2 (5 bases each). Germline CDR1 reads LGHNT; CDR2 reads FRNRAP. The V end lost 1 base, the J end lost 13 bases, and 18 bases lay between the germline ends. The CDR3 extends over 14 amino acids. DNA for the CDR3: TGTGCTAGTGGTTTGGCCCCCTCGGGACCCAGGGAGTATTTT. Its translation is CASGLAPSGPREYF.